This T cell receptor (beta chain) was observed in a study of blood T cell repertoires in COVID-19. This CDR3 spans 14 amino acids. V shed 5 bases and J shed 7 bases, with 17 bases lying between them. The germline CDR1 and CDR2 sequences are MDHEN and SYDVKM. The cohort comprised adults aged 18 to 89 years residing in 20 to 25 US areas. Clones were read by immunoSEQ multiplex PCR, and TCRdb kept only the in-frame ones, dropping some. The sample lists 310,000 or so clones, around 90% occurring once. This clonotype was obtained from a woman younger than 30 who had recovered from COVID-19. The sequenced material came from PBMCs or T cells enriched from blood (not recorded which). The chain recombines TRBV28 with TRBJ1-1; D perhaps matches TRBD1 (6 bases). CDR3 residues: CASSQEQGINEAFF. For the CDR3, the DNA is TGTGCCAGCAGTCAAGAACAGGGAATTAATGAAGCTTTCTTT.